This entry describes one TCR beta chain. This sample was included in a study of blood T cell repertoires in COVID-19. About the study: Specimens from acute and convalescent COVID-19 originated in the United States, Italy and Spain.

In assigning cohorts, the study relied on participant-reported clinical history. In the study's own analysis: How many nucleated cells were present was estimated from reference gene primer amplification. This table comes from immunoSEQ multiplex PCR, and its TCRdb copy is limited to in-frame clones, with some not included. The DNA gave D and trimming, while V, J and clone size come from that table. The data hold 430,000 or so clones, with around 87% observed a single time. This CDR3 has 13 amino acids. The V gene's germline CDR1 is SGHTA and CDR2 FQGNSA. With 1 base removed from V and 13 bases from J, the gap between germline ends came to 17 bases.

The chain has TRBV7-2 and TRBJ2-7; D is unresolved. This clonotype was sampled from a woman in her forties who had recovered from COVID-19. The sequenced sample consisted of PBMCs or T cells enriched from blood (not recorded which). The DNA of the CDR3 is TGTGCCAGCAGCTTAGGGTCCGGTTCCTCAACCTACTTC. Its protein product is CASSLGSGSSTYF.